One and the same sample provided the 7 T cell receptor beta chains below, sequenced in a study of blood T cells in healthy people across ages (dated by TCRdb to about 2015). Libraries came from 5' RACE. The instrument was an Illumina HiSeq 2500. A second PCR of about 6 to 11 cycles was run with a J-beta primer mix and a sample-barcoded 5' primer. Starting from the raw public reads, TCRdb applied fastp trimming at Q25, assembled clones with MiXCR and retained in-frame beta chains. Rows are combined by CDR3 protein, so each entry shows the most common genes and DNA. Counted in this sample were roughly 1,000,000 distinct CDR3 sequences; 20% to 25% of them appeared once. Jointly, the top ten make up around 0.75% of the sample. These data are also associated with another study on T cells of mothers and their children.

The sequencing sample was made of blood. Receptor source: a girl aged 2 to 9 in good health.

This clonotype was seen only once. This chain joins TRBV6-5 and TRBJ2-3; tentative D call: TRBD2 (5 bases). The CDR3 runs to 14 residues. Looked up from germline, CDR1 is MNHEY and CDR2 is SVGAGI. Trimming shortened V by 1 base and J by 2 bases, and 7 bases separated the two germline ends. The CDR3: CASSYWRSTDTQYF. The CDR3 DNA follows: TGTGCCAGCAGTTACTGGAGGTCCACAGATACGCAGTATTTT.

About this clonotype: An end of the junction differs from the germline gene, which may be a read error. CDR3 loop: CASNNRDRAIYEQYF. The CDR3 DNA sequence: TGTGCTAGCAATAACCGGGACAGAGCGATTTACGAGCAGTACTTC. The rearrangement links TRBV5-4 to TRBJ2-7; 7 bases match TRBD1. The CDR3 has 15 residues. Germline V gene sequence: CDR1 SGHNT, CDR2 YYREEE (reference sequence).

The chain carries TRBV20-1 and TRBJ2-3; TRBD2 matches at 11 bases. V shed 4 bases, J shed 5 bases, and the junction held 8 bases outside the gene matches. The CDR3 extends over 15 amino acids. Germline CDR1 and CDR2: DFQATT and SNEGSKA (reference sequence). The CDR3 protein is CSAILTSGVGDTQYF. The DNA of the CDR3 is TGCAGTGCTATTTTGACTAGCGGGGTGGGAGATACGCAGTATTTT.

The chain has TRBV19 and TRBJ2-7; maybe TRBD1 (6 bases). This CDR3 comprises 15 residues. V was trimmed by 5 bases and J by 4 bases, leaving 18 bases between them. CDR1 is LNHDA, CDR2 SQIVND, per germline (reference sequence). CDR3 sequence reads: CASSPNRALQYEQYF. DNA for the CDR3: TGTGCCAGTAGTCCGAACAGGGCCCTGCAGTACGAGCAGTACTTC.

This clonotype was seen more than once but under ten times. This chain links TRBV29-1 with TRBJ2-1; D perhaps matches TRBD2 (6 bases). CDR1 is SQVTM, CDR2 ANQGSEA, per germline. The CDR3 is 13 amino acids. V gave up 4 bases and J gave up 12 bases, with 19 bases separating them. CDR3: CSVGEALRDGQFF. CDR3 coding DNA: TGCAGCGTTGGGGAGGCCCTACGCGATGGGCAGTTCTTC.

This clonotype was recorded a few times. V gene TRBV12-3 or TRBV12-4 combines with J gene TRBJ2-7; D gene ambiguous. Trimming took off 3 bases at V and 7 bases at J, with 16 bases between the two ends. This CDR3 has 14 amino acids. CDR3 sequence (DNA): TGTGCCAGCAGTTTTGCTGGGTTAACCGGAGAGCAGTACTTC. Translation: CASSFAGLTGEQYF.

V and J are TRBV20-1 and TRBJ1-2; D is perhaps TRBD1 (5 bases). Per germline, CDR1 DFQATT and CDR2 SNEGSKA (reference sequence). The CDR3 consists of 12 residues. V was pared by 7 bases and J by 6 bases, with 15 bases between. CDR3 sequence reads: CSVHWEGHGYTF. CDR3 bases: TGCAGTGTACATTGGGAGGGGCATGGCTACACCTTC.